A single sample gave rise to the 26 T cell receptor beta chains below, sequenced in a study of regulatory T cells in long-lasting Graves disease. Both iRepertoire HTBI primers and Arm-PCR of CDR3 regions were used to build the TCR beta libraries. One entry per CDR3 protein, called by TCRdb with MiXCR from the multiplex PCR reads. The table includes 420,000 or so distinct CDR3 sequences, about a sixth detected once. Time point: newly diagnosed GD, antithyroid drugs for less than 3 months. Isolated PBMC RNA provided the starting material for the TCR library. These data are also associated with another study on T cells in Graves' hyperthyroidism and ophthalmopathy.

The sequencing here drew on peripheral blood mononuclear cells (PBMCs), taken at new diagnosis, from a patient treated with antithyroid drugs. The source is a woman aged 18-29 years with Graves disease.

This clonotype was counted between two and nine times. The rearrangement joins TRBV5-6 to TRBJ2-7; 7 bases match TRBD2. Germline V CDR1 and CDR2: SGHDT, YYEEEE. The junction had 13 bases not matched to a gene; V was cut back by 4 bases and J by 6 bases. CDR3 size: 15 residues. The CDR3 region has the DNA TGTGCCAGCAGCCTACGGGAGGCAGTTTGGCGCGAGCAGTACTTC. This sequence encodes CASSLREAVWREQYF.

This clonotype was recorded at least ten times. The rearrangement links TRBV27 to TRBJ1-1; D remains ambiguous. Germline V lookup: CDR1 MNHEY, CDR2 SMNVEV (reference sequence). V lost 2 bases, J lost 4 bases, and 8 bases lay in between. The CDR3 extends over 13 amino acids. The CDR3 sequence is CASSLAPATEAFF. The DNA for the CDR3 is TGTGCCAGCAGTTTAGCGCCAGCCACTGAAGCTTTCTTT.

This clonotype was seen ten or more times. The gene calls are TRBV3-1 and TRBJ2-3; 8 bases agree with TRBD2. TRBJ2-5 matches the DNA end more closely, so the J call is doubtful. Germline V lookup: CDR1 LGHDT, CDR2 YNNKEL (reference sequence). This CDR3 spans 12 amino acids. This chain's CDR3 is CASSPGRGTQYF. The CDR3, as DNA: TGTGCCAGCAGCCCCGGGAGGGGCACCCAGTACTTC.

This clonotype was detected many times. This sequence joins TRBV7-2 and TRBJ2-1; 9 nucleotides match TRBD1. Germline CDR1 SGHTA, CDR2 FQGNSA. V was pared by 2 bases and J by 7 bases, with 9 bases of the junction left unmatched. CDR3 size: 16 residues. The CDR3 is CASSLTRDRGRNEQFF. The CDR3 DNA reads as TGTGCCAGCAGCTTAACAAGAGACAGGGGGAGGAATGAGCAGTTCTTC.

Only one count was recorded for this clonotype. The chain combines TRBV20-1 with TRBJ2-7, with 11 bases lining up with TRBD2. V was clipped by 4 bases and J by 3 bases; unmatched bases: 5. Germline loops: CDR1 DFQATT, CDR2 SNEGSKA (reference sequence). The CDR3 covers 14 residues. The CDR3 DNA follows: TGCAGTGCTAAAAGGGGGACTAGCGGCTACGAGCAGTACTTC. Amino acid sequence: CSAKRGTSGYEQYF.

This clonotype was counted only a few times. The rearrangement joins TRBV6-1 to TRBJ2-6; perhaps TRBD1 as D (6 bases). The CDR3 runs 14 residues. The V gene's germline CDR1 is MNHNS and CDR2 SASEGT. V lost 6 bases and J 4 bases, leaving 10 bases between the germline ends. In nucleotides, the CDR3 is TGTGCCAGCAGCACCGGGACAGGGGCCAACGTCCTGACTTTC. Protein product: CASSTGTGANVLTF.

The chain joins TRBV2 to TRBJ2-1; TRBD2 aligns across 7 bases. CDR3 size: 17 residues. CDR1 SNHLY and CDR2 FYNNEI come from the germline V gene. V was clipped by 8 bases and J by 2 bases; unmatched bases: 15. DNA of the CDR3: TGTGCCAGCTCACCAATGGGTGGAGCGGGGACCTACAATGAGCAGTTCTTC. Its protein product is CASSPMGGAGTYNEQFF.

This clonotype was picked up many times. V and J are TRBV7-2 and TRBJ2-2; D uncertain. Germline V lookup: CDR1 SGHTA, CDR2 FQGNSA. The CDR3 totals 15 residues. V was trimmed by 3 bases and J by 5 bases, leaving 13 bases between them. CDR3 in amino acids: CASSFRQEPTGELFF. As DNA, the CDR3 is TGTGCCAGCAGCTTCAGGCAGGAACCAACCGGGGAGCTGTTTTTT.

This clonotype has ten or more counts. The V call is TRBV28, the J call TRBJ1-6; the match to TRBD1 covers 7 bases. CDR3 length: 14 residues. Per germline, CDR1 MDHEN and CDR2 SYDVKM. V shed 9 bases and J 7 bases; nucleotides not matched to a gene: 9. CDR3 sequence reads: CASHLQTGNSPLHF. The CDR3 coding sequence is TGTGCCAGTCACCTCCAGACAGGGAATTCACCCCTCCACTTT.

About this clonotype: A much larger clonotype is one base distant, so this may be a read error. The chain is built from TRBV2 and TRBJ2-2, with D perhaps TRBD2 (6 bases). Germline values: CDR1 SNHLY, CDR2 FYNNEI. This CDR3 contains 14 residues. Trimming pared 4 bases from V and 6 bases from J, leaving 12 bases between. This CDR3 reads CASSVLGGAGELFF. DNA for the CDR3: TGTGCCAGCAGTGTACTAGGCGGGGCCGGGGAGCTGTTTTTT.

This clonotype was counted many times. The chain carries TRBV12-3 or TRBV12-4 and TRBJ2-7; D unclear. CDR3 length: 12 residues. V shed 8 bases and J shed 0 bases, with 8 bases lying between them. The CDR3 sequence: CASGEPSYEQYF. The CDR3 nucleotides read TGTGCCAGCGGCGAACCCTCCTACGAGCAGTACTTC.

As for this clonotype: A much larger clone differs by one base, so this may be a read error. The chain couples TRBV2 to TRBJ1-5, with 7 bases lining up with TRBD1. CDR1 is SNHLY, CDR2 FYNNEI, per germline. V was clipped by 8 bases and J by 3 bases; unmatched bases: 10. The CDR3 runs to 15 residues. The CDR3 region has the DNA TGTGCCAGCGGGGCGGGGGACAGCCTCAATCAGCCCCAGCATTTT. It specifies CASGAGDSLNQPQHF.

This clonotype was detected ten times or more. The V call is TRBV7-9, the J call TRBJ2-3; TRBD2 aligns across 8 bases. The CDR3 contains 15 residues. V shed 5 bases, J shed 2 bases, and the junction held 6 bases outside the gene matches. Germline V lookup: CDR1 SEHNR, CDR2 FQNEAQ (reference sequence). The CDR3 sequence is CASSQLAELTDTQYF. The CDR3 DNA sequence: TGTGCCAGCAGCCAACTAGCGGAGCTCACAGATACGCAGTATTTT.

On this clonotype itself: The germline gene is not matched at one end of the junction; a read error may be the cause. J is TRBJ2-1 and V is TRBV7-7; possible D gene TRBD2, 6 bases. The CDR3 has 15 residues. Germline CDR1 reads SSHAT; CDR2 reads FNYEAQ (reference sequence). The CDR3 loop is CASSLSPSDYNEQFF. The CDR3 DNA is TGTGCTAGCAGCTTATCTCCTAGCGACTACAATGAGCAGTTCTTC.

The J gene is TRBJ2-1, the V gene TRBV6-2 or TRBV6-3, with D tentatively TRBD2 (5 bases). Germline loops: CDR1 MNHEY, CDR2 SVGEGT. The germline V and J ends were trimmed by 0 bases and 0 bases, with 12 bases remaining between them. The CDR3 loop spans 17 amino acids. CDR3 in DNA: TGTGCCAGCAGTTACTCGGCTAGCTCGAGCTCCTACAATGAGCAGTTCTTC. This codes for CASSYSASSSSYNEQFF.

This clonotype was seen ten or more times. The V and J genes are TRBV3-1 and TRBJ2-3; 12 bases map to TRBD2. V trimming: 2 bases; J trimming: 3 bases; junction bases outside the gene matches: 3. The CDR3 runs to 16 residues. Germline V CDR1 and CDR2: LGHDT, YNNKEL (reference sequence). The CDR3 protein is CASSQLAGGVTDTQYF. The CDR3 region has the DNA TGTGCCAGCAGCCAACTAGCGGGAGGGGTAACAGATACGCAGTATTTT.

This clonotype appeared a few times. The V gene is TRBV11-2, the J gene TRBJ2-5; 7 bases map to TRBD1. The J segment lost 2 bases and the V segment lost 4 bases, leaving 13 bases of the junction unmatched. Germline CDR1 is SGHAT and CDR2 is FQNNGV. The CDR3 is 17 residues long. The CDR3 region is CASSSNPKTGKQETQYF. CDR3 nucleotides: TGTGCCAGCAGCTCTAACCCTAAGACAGGGAAGCAAGAGACCCAGTACTTC.

This clonotype has a count of ten or more. This chain joins TRBV2 and TRBJ2-1; 13 nucleotides line up with TRBD2. Per the germline V gene, CDR1 is SNHLY and CDR2 is FYNNEI. V lost 4 bases and J lost 7; bases outside the gene matches: 7. The CDR3 contains 16 residues. CDR3 loop: CASSGRTSGSANEQFF. CDR3 DNA: TGTGCCAGCAGTGGAAGGACTAGCGGGAGCGCAAATGAGCAGTTCTTC.

Ten or more counts support this clonotype. The chain employs TRBV3-1 and TRBJ2-7; D gene ambiguous. The V end lost 0 bases, the J end lost 3 bases, and 3 bases lay between the germline ends. The CDR3 sequence is 12 residues long. In germline, CDR1 is LGHDT, CDR2 YNNKEL (reference sequence). The CDR3 nucleotides read TGTGCCAGCAGCCAAGAATACTACGAGCAGTACTTC. Amino acids: CASSQEYYEQYF.

This clonotype was detected a few times. The rearrangement joins TRBV10-3 to TRBJ1-3, with D possibly being TRBD1 (5 bases). The CDR3 spans 15 residues. Germline V gene sequence: CDR1 ENHRY, CDR2 SYGVKD. V lost 4 bases and J 0 bases, leaving 10 bases between the germline ends. This chain's CDR3 is CAISVEGSSGNTIYF. The DNA for the CDR3 is TGTGCCATCAGTGTAGAGGGGAGCTCTGGAAACACCATATATTTT.

This clonotype has just a few counts. This chain joins TRBV25-1 and TRBJ2-1; 13 nucleotides line up with TRBD2. This CDR3 has 16 residues. CDR1 is MGHDK and CDR2 is SYGVNS in the germline V gene. V shed 3 bases and J 6 bases; nucleotides not matched to a gene: 5. The CDR3, as DNA: TGTGCCAGCAGTGACCCGGGACTAGCGGGGTCCAATGAGCAGTTCTTC. Protein product: CASSDPGLAGSNEQFF.

Many counts were recorded for this clonotype. The gene calls are TRBV27 and TRBJ2-1, with D perhaps TRBD1 or TRBD2 (5 bases each). The CDR3 is made up of 14 amino acids. V was cut by 0 bases and J by 9 bases, with 12 bases left in between. CDR1 and CDR2 (germline): MNHEY, SMNVEV (reference sequence). The CDR3 DNA is TGTGCCAGCAGTTTATCTCCTGGGGGTGGTGAGCAGTTCTTC. Translated, it gives CASSLSPGGGEQFF.

This clonotype was counted many times. The V call is TRBV20-1, the J call TRBJ2-2; no definite D call. Between the trimmed V and J ends, which lost 3 bases and 3 bases, there was a span of 11 bases. CDR3 size: 14 residues. Germline CDR1 and CDR2: DFQATT and SNEGSKA (reference sequence). The CDR3 DNA is TGCAGTGCTAGTGATCGCCCTTACACCGGGGAGCTGTTTTTT. Its protein product is CSASDRPYTGELFF.

The sample holds a few counts of this clonotype. The rearrangement uses TRBV29-1 and TRBJ1-1, with TRBD1 matching 8 bases. Germline V gives CDR1 SQVTM, CDR2 ANQGSEA. The CDR3 is 13 residues long. CDR3 residues: CMGMGQVNTEAFF. CDR3 DNA: TGCATGGGAATGGGACAGGTTAACACTGAAGCTTTCTTT.

This clonotype was observed at least ten times. The V call is TRBV28, the J call TRBJ2-5, with 11 bases that match TRBD2. The junction had 13 bases not matched to a gene; V was cut back by 2 bases and J by 5 bases. CDR1 MDHEN and CDR2 SYDVKM come from the germline V gene. The CDR3 runs to 18 residues. CDR3 DNA: TGTGCCAGCAGTTTAATATCGGCCCGACTAGCGGGAAAGGAGACCCAGTACTTC. This gives the protein CASSLISARLAGKETQYF.

A word on this clonotype: A much larger clone sits a single nucleotide away, making a read error possible. The chain joins TRBV7-9 to TRBJ2-1; 8 nucleotides align to TRBD2. The CDR3 spans 13 residues. J was trimmed by 6 bases and V by 5 bases; bases with no gene match: 3. From germline, CDR1 is SEHNR and CDR2 FQNEAQ (reference sequence). In nucleotides, the CDR3 is TGTGCCAGCAGCACCGGGACTAGCAATGAGCAGTTCTTC. As protein: CASSTGTSNEQFF.